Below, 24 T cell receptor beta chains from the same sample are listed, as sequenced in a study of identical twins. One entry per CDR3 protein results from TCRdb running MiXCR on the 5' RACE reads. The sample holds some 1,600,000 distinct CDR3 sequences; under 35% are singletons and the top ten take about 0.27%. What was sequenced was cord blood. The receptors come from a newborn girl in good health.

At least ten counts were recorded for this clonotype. CDR3 protein: CASSYSDNEQFF. The CDR3 nucleotides read TGTGCCAGCAGTTACTCGGACAATGAGCAGTTCTTC. The rearrangement links TRBV6-5 to TRBJ2-1; D call uncertain. Germline CDR1 is MNHEY and CDR2 is SVGAGI. The CDR3 has 12 residues. Trimming removed 0 bases from V and 5 bases from J, with 2 bases in between.

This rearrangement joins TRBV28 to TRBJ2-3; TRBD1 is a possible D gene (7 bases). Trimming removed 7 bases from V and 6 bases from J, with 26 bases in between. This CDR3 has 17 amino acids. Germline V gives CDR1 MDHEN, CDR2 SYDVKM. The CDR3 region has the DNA TGTGCCAGCACCCTACGCGGGACAGTTTCTGGTTTTGATACGCAGTATTTT. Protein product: CASTLRGTVSGFDTQYF.

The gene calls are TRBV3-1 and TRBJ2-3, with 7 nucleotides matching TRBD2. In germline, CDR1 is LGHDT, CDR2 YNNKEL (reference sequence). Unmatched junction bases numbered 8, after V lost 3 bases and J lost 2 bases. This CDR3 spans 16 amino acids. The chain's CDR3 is CASSHRFAGDTDTQYF. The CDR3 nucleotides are TGTGCCAGCAGCCACCGTTTTGCGGGGGACACAGATACGCAGTATTTT.

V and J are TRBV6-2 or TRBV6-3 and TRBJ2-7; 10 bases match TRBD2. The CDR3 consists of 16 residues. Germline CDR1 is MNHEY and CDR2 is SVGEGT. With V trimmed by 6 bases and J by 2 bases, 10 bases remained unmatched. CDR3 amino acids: CASSPYSGRTPYEQYF. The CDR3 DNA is TGTGCCAGCAGCCCCTATAGCGGGAGGACGCCCTACGAGCAGTACTTC.

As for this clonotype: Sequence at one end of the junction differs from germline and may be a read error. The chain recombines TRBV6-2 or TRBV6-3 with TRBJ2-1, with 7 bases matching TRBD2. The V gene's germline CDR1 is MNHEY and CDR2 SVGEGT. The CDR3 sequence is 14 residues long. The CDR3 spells CANSYLRGRNEQFF. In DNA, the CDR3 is TGTGCCAACAGTTACTTGCGGGGGAGGAATGAGCAGTTCTTC.

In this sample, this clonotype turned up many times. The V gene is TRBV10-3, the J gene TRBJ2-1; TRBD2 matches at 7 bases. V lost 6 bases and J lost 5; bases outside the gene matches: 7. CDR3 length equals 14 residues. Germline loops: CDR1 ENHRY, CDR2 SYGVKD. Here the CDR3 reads CAIRGVAGDNEQFF. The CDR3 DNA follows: TGTGCCATCAGGGGAGTCGCGGGAGACAATGAGCAGTTCTTC.

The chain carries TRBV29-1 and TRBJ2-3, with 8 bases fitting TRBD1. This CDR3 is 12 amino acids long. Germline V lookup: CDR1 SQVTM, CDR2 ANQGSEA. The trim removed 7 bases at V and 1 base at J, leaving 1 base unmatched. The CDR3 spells CSETGGTDTQYF. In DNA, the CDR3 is TGCAGCGAGACAGGGGGCACAGATACGCAGTATTTT.

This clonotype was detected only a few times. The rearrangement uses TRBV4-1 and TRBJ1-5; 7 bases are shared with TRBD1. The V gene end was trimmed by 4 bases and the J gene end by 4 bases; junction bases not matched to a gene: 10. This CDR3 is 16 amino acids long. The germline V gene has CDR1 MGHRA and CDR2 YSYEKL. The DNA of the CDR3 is TGCGCCAGCAGCCTCTACGGAGGACAGGTTAATCAGCCCCAGCATTTT. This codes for CASSLYGGQVNQPQHF.

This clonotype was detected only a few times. This CDR3 reads CASSAGLSHNEQYF. In DNA form, the CDR3 reads TGTGCCAGCAGTGCTGGACTTTCCCACAATGAGCAGTACTTC. The chain combines TRBV2 with TRBJ2-7; D is possibly TRBD2 (5 bases). The V gene lost 4 bases and the J gene lost 7 bases, with 17 bases spanning the gap. CDR3 size: 14 residues. CDR1 is SNHLY and CDR2 is FYNNEI in the germline V gene.

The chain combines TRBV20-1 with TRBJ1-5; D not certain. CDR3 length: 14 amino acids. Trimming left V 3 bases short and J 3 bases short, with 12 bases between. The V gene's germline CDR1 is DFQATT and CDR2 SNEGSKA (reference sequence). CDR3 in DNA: TGCAGTGCTAGCCGACGGCGTATCAATCAGCCCCAGCATTTT. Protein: CSASRRRINQPQHF.

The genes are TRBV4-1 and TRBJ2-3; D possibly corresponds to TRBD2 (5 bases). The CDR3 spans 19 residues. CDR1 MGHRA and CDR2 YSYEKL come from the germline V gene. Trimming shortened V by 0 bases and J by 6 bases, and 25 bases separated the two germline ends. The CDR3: CASSQDPSLPAASRDTQYF. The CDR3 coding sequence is TGCGCCAGCAGCCAAGATCCCTCCTTACCAGCGGCCAGTAGGGATACGCAGTATTTT.

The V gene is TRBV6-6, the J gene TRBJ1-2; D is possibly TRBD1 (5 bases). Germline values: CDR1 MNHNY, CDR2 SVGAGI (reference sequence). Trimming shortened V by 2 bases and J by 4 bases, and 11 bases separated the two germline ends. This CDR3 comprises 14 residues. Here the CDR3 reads CASSYSWQGYGYTF. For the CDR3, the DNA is TGTGCCAGCAGTTACAGTTGGCAGGGCTATGGCTACACCTTC.

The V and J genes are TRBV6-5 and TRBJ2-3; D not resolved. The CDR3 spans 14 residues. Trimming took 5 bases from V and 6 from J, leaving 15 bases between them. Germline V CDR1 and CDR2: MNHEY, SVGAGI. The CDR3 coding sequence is TGTGCCAGCAGTGAATTCCGACACACGGATACGCAGTATTTT. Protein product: CASSEFRHTDTQYF.

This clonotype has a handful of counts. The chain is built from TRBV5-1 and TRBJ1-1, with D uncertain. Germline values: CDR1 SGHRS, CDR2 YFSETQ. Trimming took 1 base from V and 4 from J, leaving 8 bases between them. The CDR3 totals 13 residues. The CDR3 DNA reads TGCGCCAGCAGCTTGTCCTGGGGCACTGAAGCTTTCTTT. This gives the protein CASSLSWGTEAFF.

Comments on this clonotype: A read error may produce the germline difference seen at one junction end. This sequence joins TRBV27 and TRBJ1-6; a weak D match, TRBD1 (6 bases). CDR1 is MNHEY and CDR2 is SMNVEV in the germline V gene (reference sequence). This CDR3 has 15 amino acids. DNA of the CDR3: TGTGCCAGCAGTTCGGACGTGACAGGCAGTTCACCCCCCCACTTT. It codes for CASSSDVTGSSPPHF.

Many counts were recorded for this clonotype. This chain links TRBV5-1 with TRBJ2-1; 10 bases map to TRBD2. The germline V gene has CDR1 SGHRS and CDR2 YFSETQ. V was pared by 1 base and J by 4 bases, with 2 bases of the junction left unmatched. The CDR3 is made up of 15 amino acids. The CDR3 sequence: CASSLTSGIYNEQFF. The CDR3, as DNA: TGCGCCAGCAGCTTGACTAGCGGGATATACAATGAGCAGTTCTTC.

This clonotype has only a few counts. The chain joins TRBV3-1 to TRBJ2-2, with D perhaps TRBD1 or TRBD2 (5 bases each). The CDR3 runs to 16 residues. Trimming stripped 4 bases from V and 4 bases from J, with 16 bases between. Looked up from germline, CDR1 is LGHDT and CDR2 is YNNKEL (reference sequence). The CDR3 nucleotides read TGTGCCAGCAGCCTCCTAGCCAAGGGGCCCACCGGGGAGCTGTTTTTT. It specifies CASSLLAKGPTGELFF.

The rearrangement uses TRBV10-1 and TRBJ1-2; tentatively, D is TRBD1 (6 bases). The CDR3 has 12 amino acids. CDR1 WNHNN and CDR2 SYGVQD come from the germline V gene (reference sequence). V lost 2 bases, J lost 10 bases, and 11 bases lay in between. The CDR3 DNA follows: TGCGCCAGCAGTGAGCAAAACAGGGTCTACACCTTC. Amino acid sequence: CASSEQNRVYTF.

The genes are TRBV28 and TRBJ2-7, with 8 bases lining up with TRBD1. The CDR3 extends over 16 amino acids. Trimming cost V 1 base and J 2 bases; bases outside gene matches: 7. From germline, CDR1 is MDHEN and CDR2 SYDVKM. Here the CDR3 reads CASSLYGQGTTYEQYF. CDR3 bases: TGTGCCAGCAGTTTATACGGACAGGGTACCACCTACGAGCAGTACTTC.

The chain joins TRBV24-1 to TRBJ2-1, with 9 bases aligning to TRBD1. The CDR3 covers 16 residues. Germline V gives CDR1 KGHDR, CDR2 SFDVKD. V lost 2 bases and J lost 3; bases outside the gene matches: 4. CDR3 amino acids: CATSDYRGQYYNEQFF. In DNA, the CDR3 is TGTGCCACCAGTGATTACAGGGGGCAATACTACAATGAGCAGTTCTTC.

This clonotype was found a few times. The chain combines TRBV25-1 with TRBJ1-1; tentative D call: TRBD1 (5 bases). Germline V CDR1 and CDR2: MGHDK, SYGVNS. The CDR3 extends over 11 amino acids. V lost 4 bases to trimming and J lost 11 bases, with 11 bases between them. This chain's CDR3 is CASSGGARAFF. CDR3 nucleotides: TGTGCCAGCAGTGGCGGGGCGCGGGCTTTCTTT.

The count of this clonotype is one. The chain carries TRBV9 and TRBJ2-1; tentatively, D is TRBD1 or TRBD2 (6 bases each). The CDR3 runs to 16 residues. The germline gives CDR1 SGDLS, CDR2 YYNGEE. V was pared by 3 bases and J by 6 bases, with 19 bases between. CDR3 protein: CASSGKGGLRVNEQFF. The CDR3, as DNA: TGTGCCAGCAGCGGTAAAGGGGGACTTAGAGTCAATGAGCAGTTCTTC.

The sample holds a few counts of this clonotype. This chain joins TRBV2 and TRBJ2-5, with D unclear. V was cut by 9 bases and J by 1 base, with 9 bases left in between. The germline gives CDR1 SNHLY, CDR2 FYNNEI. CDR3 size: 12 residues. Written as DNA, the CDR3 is TGTGCCAGACAAGGGTTCCAAGAGACCCAGTACTTC. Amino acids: CARQGFQETQYF.

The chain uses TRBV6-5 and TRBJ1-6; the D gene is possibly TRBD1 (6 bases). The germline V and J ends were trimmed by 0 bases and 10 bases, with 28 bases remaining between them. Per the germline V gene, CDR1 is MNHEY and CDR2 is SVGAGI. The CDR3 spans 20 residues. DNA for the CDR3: TGTGCCAGCAGTTACTCGAGTGTTGGACAGCCCCGGAGTCGGCGATCACCCCTCCACTTT. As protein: CASSYSSVGQPRSRRSPLHF.